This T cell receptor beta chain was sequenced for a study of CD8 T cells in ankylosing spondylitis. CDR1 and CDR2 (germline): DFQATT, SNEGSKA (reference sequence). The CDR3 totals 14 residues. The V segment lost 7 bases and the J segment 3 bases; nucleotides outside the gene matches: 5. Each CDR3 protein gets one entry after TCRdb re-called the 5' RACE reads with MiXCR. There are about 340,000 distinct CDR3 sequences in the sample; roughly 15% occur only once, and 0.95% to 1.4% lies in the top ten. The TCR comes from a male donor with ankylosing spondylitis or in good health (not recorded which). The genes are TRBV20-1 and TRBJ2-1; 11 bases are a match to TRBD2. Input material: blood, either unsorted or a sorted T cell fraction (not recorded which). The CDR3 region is CSGRLAGGYNEQFF. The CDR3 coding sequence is TGCAGTGGAAGGCTAGCGGGGGGCTACAATGAGCAGTTCTTC.